Below are 27 T cell receptor beta chains sequenced from a single sample in a study of Ad26.COV2.S vaccination and SARS-CoV-2 variants. The protocol was immunoSEQ multiplex PCR, while the TCRdb copy is restricted to in-frame clones and leaves out a portion. The profile covers 300,000 to 350,000 clones, with 88% appearing a single time and 6.4% taken by the ten largest. The treatment is: roughly 18 received Ad26.COV2.S at low or high dose, single or two shots; several received placebo; per-sample allocation not given. Vaccine and placebo recipients were sampled on day 63 after the first injection. Sequenced here: peripheral blood, sampled in a trial of Ad26.COV2.S vaccine versus placebo. These receptors were taken from a person between 18 and 65 years old who received the Ad26.COV2.S COVID-19 vaccine or a placebo.

The chain has TRBV19 and TRBJ2-7; D ambiguous. V lost 4 bases and J lost 7, with 20 bases in between. The CDR3 is made up of 15 amino acids. Germline assignment: CDR1 LNHDA and CDR2 SQIVND (reference sequence). CDR3 nucleotide sequence: TGTGCCAGTAGTACAAGGGCCCTTAATCTTGTGGAGCAGTACTTC. It translates to CASSTRALNLVEQYF.

V and J are TRBV6-5 and TRBJ2-5, with 7 bases identical to TRBD1. V trimming: 6 bases; J trimming: 4 bases; junction bases outside the gene matches: 11. Germline V CDR1 and CDR2: MNHEY, SVGAGI. CDR3 length: 15 amino acids. In DNA, the CDR3 is TGTGCCAGCAGCCGTAGAGGGGGCAAGGGAGAGACCCAGTACTTC. It yields the protein CASSRRGGKGETQYF.

The rearrangement links TRBV7-2 to TRBJ1-3; maybe TRBD1 (5 bases). Germline V gene lookup returns CDR1 SGHTA and CDR2 FQGNSA. This CDR3 is 15 amino acids long. Deletions cut 5 bases from V and 2 bases from J, with 13 bases between. The CDR3 sequence: CASSQAWGPGNTIYF. In DNA form, the CDR3 reads TGTGCCAGCAGCCAAGCCTGGGGACCTGGAAACACCATATATTTT.

V and J are TRBV4-1 and TRBJ1-2; D uncertain. V was shortened by 2 bases and J by 4 bases, with 14 bases between the two germline ends. This CDR3 is built from 15 residues. CDR1 is MGHRA and CDR2 is YSYEKL in the germline V gene. CDR3 nucleotide sequence: TGCGCCAGCAGCCAATCCCCGGGAGAGACCTATGGCTACACCTTC. Protein product: CASSQSPGETYGYTF.

The chain links TRBV28 to TRBJ2-2; D is tentatively TRBD1 or TRBD2 (5 bases each). This CDR3 contains 15 residues. Trimming stripped 4 bases from V and 6 bases from J, with 15 bases between. CDR1 and CDR2 from the germline V gene are MDHEN and SYDVKM. This CDR3 reads CASSSVEGFSGELFF. CDR3 DNA sequence: TGTGCCAGCAGTTCTGTTGAGGGGTTTTCCGGGGAGCTGTTTTTT.

The chain employs TRBV4-3 and TRBJ1-1; D unclear. In germline, CDR1 is LGHNA, CDR2 YSLEER. Trimming pared 2 bases from V and 5 bases from J, leaving 9 bases between. This CDR3 region has 13 residues. DNA for the CDR3: TGCGCCAGCAGCCAATTCCCTCGGACTGAAGCTTTCTTT. Amino acid sequence: CASSQFPRTEAFF.

The chain carries TRBV18 and TRBJ1-5; TRBD1 agrees at 9 bases. Trimming took 0 bases from V and 2 from J; bases not matched to a gene: 5. Germline loops: CDR1 KGHSH, CDR2 LQKENI. This CDR3 is built from 17 residues. The CDR3 DNA sequence: TGTGCCAGCTCACCACCCCTAACAGGGGGCCGCAATCAGCCCCAGCATTTT. Translation gives CASSPPLTGGRNQPQHF.

The V call is TRBV7-2, the J call TRBJ1-3, with 7 positions matching TRBD1. The CDR3 covers 15 residues. V lost 1 base and J lost 7; bases outside the gene matches: 7. Germline V gene lookup returns CDR1 SGHTA and CDR2 FQGNSA. The CDR3 DNA is TGTGCCAGCAGCTTAGAGGGGGCCCTCACCAACACCATATATTTT. Its translation: CASSLEGALTNTIYF.

For the CDR3, the DNA is TGTGCCAGCAGGACAAATAGCAATCAGCCCCAGCATTTT. Its translation: CASRTNSNQPQHF. The V and J genes are TRBV12-3 or TRBV12-4 and TRBJ1-5; no clear D gene. The CDR3 is 13 residues long. V was clipped by 6 bases and J by 0 bases, with 6 bases between them.

The chain joins TRBV28 to TRBJ2-1; 9 nucleotides agree with TRBD2. The length of the CDR3 is 13 residues. Trimming took 11 bases from V and 0 from J; bases not matched to a gene: 2. CDR1 and CDR2 (germline): MDHEN, SYDVKM. CDR3 bases: TGTGCCGGTAGCGGGAGCTCCTACAATGAGCAGTTCTTC. This gives the protein CAGSGSSYNEQFF. The full variable domain, its missing parts supplied by reference TRBV28 and TRBJ2-1, is DVKVTQSSRYLVKRTGEKVFLECVQDMDHENMFWYRQDPGLGLRLIYFSYDVKMKEKGDIPEGYSVSREKKERFSLILESASTNQTSMYLCAGSGSSYNEQFFGPGTRLTVL.

The chain joins TRBV7-2 to TRBJ2-5, with 14 bases that match TRBD2. The CDR3 runs 15 residues. The germline V gene encodes CDR1 SGHTA and CDR2 FQGNSA. The trim removed 5 bases at V and 7 bases at J, leaving 6 bases unmatched. CDR3 sequence: CASSLGTSGGGTQYF. The DNA for the CDR3 is TGTGCCAGCAGCCTCGGGACTAGCGGGGGCGGGACCCAGTACTTC.

The chain recombines TRBV4-1 with TRBJ2-5; unclear D gene. Germline V CDR1 and CDR2: MGHRA, YSYEKL. The CDR3 has 14 residues. V shed 4 bases and J shed 2 bases, with 11 bases lying between them. The CDR3 loop is CASSPPPPQETQYF. Written as DNA, the CDR3 is TGCGCCAGCAGCCCCCCACCCCCACAAGAGACCCAGTACTTC.

The chain has TRBV4-1 and TRBJ1-1, with 9 bases matching TRBD1. This CDR3 is built from 16 residues. CDR1 and CDR2 (germline): MGHRA, YSYEKL. J gave up 4 bases and V 2 bases, and 8 bases lay outside the gene matches. CDR3 nucleotides: TGCGCCAGCAGCCAAACTACAGGGGGCCCTGCCACTGAAGCTTTCTTT. This encodes CASSQTTGGPATEAFF.

This chain uses TRBV29-1 with TRBJ1-1; D possibly corresponds to TRBD1 (5 bases). In germline, CDR1 is SQVTM, CDR2 ANQGSEA. V lost 7 bases to trimming and J lost 0 bases, with 18 bases between them. The CDR3 runs to 15 residues. The CDR3 DNA follows: TGCAGCGCCACCCCCCGGGGACGGGTGAACACTGAAGCTTTCTTT. Translation gives CSATPRGRVNTEAFF.

The chain couples TRBV7-2 to TRBJ1-5; possible D gene TRBD1, 6 bases. Germline assignment: CDR1 SGHTA and CDR2 FQGNSA. V was trimmed by 0 bases and J by 4 bases, leaving 10 bases between them. The CDR3 sequence is 15 residues long. For the CDR3, the DNA is TGTGCCAGCAGCTTAGCTTCCGGACAGAATCAGCCCCAGCATTTT. It translates to CASSLASGQNQPQHF.

The CDR3 is CATSRDKTGGGYTF. The CDR3 region has the DNA TGTGCCACCAGCAGAGATAAGACAGGGGGTGGCTACACCTTC. The gene calls are TRBV15 and TRBJ1-2; 9 positions match TRBD1. CDR3 length: 14 amino acids. Trimming cost V 0 bases and J 7 bases; bases outside gene matches: 3. CDR1 is LNHNV and CDR2 is YYDKDF in the germline V gene (reference sequence).

V usage is TRBV7-9 and J usage is TRBJ2-5; maybe TRBD2 (6 bases). V was clipped by 1 base and J by 1 base, with 10 bases between them. There are 15 residues in the CDR3. The germline V gene has CDR1 SEHNR and CDR2 FQNEAQ (reference sequence). The CDR3 loop is CASSLVAGTQETQYF. The CDR3 coding sequence is TGTGCCAGCAGCTTAGTGGCGGGGACCCAAGAGACCCAGTACTTC.

The J gene is TRBJ1-2, the V gene TRBV2, with D maybe TRBD1 (5 bases). Trimming took off 2 bases at V and 1 base at J, with 8 bases between the two ends. This CDR3 has 14 amino acids. The germline gives CDR1 SNHLY, CDR2 FYNNEI. The CDR3 nucleotides are TGTGCCAGCAGTGAACAGGGCTATAACTATGGCTACACCTTC. It yields the protein CASSEQGYNYGYTF.

The CDR3 DNA follows: TGTGCCAGCGGTCAGGGGGAGACCCAGTACTTC. It is translated as CASGQGETQYF. The chain uses TRBV25-1 and TRBJ2-5; D possibly corresponds to TRBD1 (6 bases). Germline lookup yields CDR1 MGHDK and CDR2 SYGVNS. CDR3 size: 11 residues. Trimming removed 8 bases at V and 5 bases at J, with 9 bases between.

The chain uses TRBV30 and TRBJ1-2; 7 bases line up with TRBD1. V was clipped by 2 bases and J by 8 bases; unmatched bases: 14. The CDR3 consists of 15 residues. Germline CDR1 and CDR2: GTSNPN and SVGIG (reference sequence). CDR3 sequence (DNA): TGTGCCTGGAGTCCGAATCACAGGGGTTATAGGGGCTACACCTTC. Its protein is CAWSPNHRGYRGYTF.

V usage is TRBV19 and J usage is TRBJ2-5; either TRBD1 or TRBD2 may fit D (5 bases each). The germline V gene encodes CDR1 LNHDA and CDR2 SQIVND (reference sequence). Trimming removed 3 bases at V and 5 bases at J, with 16 bases between. The CDR3 covers 15 residues. CDR3 loop: CASSMGREPSETQYF. The CDR3 DNA reads as TGTGCCAGTAGTATGGGACGGGAACCCTCGGAGACCCAGTACTTC.

In this sample, this clone turned up a few times. As DNA, the CDR3 is TGTGCCAGTAGTGAGCAGGGGGCGGTGGCTGAAGCTTTCTTT. This sequence encodes CASSEQGAVAEAFF. The genes are TRBV19 and TRBJ1-1; 8 bases align to TRBD1. J lost 6 bases, V lost 5 bases, and 8 bases had no gene match. CDR3 length equals 14 residues. CDR1 is LNHDA, CDR2 SQIVND, per germline (reference sequence).

The chain combines TRBV5-1 with TRBJ2-1, with 10 bases fitting TRBD2. Germline V gene sequence: CDR1 SGHRS, CDR2 YFSETQ. The length of the CDR3 is 14 residues. V lost 9 bases to trimming and J lost 0 bases; unmatched junction nucleotides: 3. CDR3 region: CATRLAGSYNEQFF. CDR3 DNA: TGCGCCACCCGACTAGCGGGCTCCTACAATGAGCAGTTCTTC.

This clone was seen just once. The chain joins TRBV24-1 to TRBJ1-1; 9 bases align to TRBD1. Germline CDR1 KGHDR, CDR2 SFDVKD. The V segment lost 2 bases and the J segment 0 bases; nucleotides outside the gene matches: 6. The CDR3 is made up of 17 amino acids. The CDR3 is CATSDYGTGPMNTEAFF. The CDR3 coding sequence is TGTGCCACCAGTGATTATGGGACAGGGCCCATGAACACTGAAGCTTTCTTT.

The V gene is TRBV9, the J gene TRBJ2-5; TRBD2 matches at 14 bases. Germline values: CDR1 SGDLS, CDR2 YYNGEE. The CDR3 runs 21 residues. Trimming at V came to 2 bases and at J to 0 bases, leaving 15 bases not matched to a gene. In DNA form, the CDR3 reads TGTGCCAGCAGCGTGAGGCCTACCGGGACTAGCGGGGGTTTTGACCAAGAGACCCAGTACTTC. Encoded protein: CASSVRPTGTSGGFDQETQYF.

This clone was counted only a few times. V usage is TRBV6-5 and J usage is TRBJ2-7; TRBD1 agrees at 7 bases. The V gene end was trimmed by 2 bases and the J gene end by 3 bases; junction bases not matched to a gene: 4. Germline CDR1 MNHEY, CDR2 SVGAGI. CDR3 length: 14 amino acids. This CDR3 is CASSYQQGNYEQYF. CDR3 DNA: TGTGCCAGCAGTTACCAACAGGGGAACTACGAGCAGTACTTC.

The chain employs TRBV5-4 and TRBJ2-5, with D tentatively TRBD2 (5 bases). CDR3 size: 17 residues. Germline assignment: CDR1 SGHNT and CDR2 YYREEE (reference sequence). Trimming took off 1 base at V and 3 bases at J, with 19 bases between the two ends. The CDR3 region has the DNA TGTGCCAGCAGCTTGCCAACGGGCGGGCCGGCCAAAGAGACCCAGTACTTC. This translates into CASSLPTGGPAKETQYF.